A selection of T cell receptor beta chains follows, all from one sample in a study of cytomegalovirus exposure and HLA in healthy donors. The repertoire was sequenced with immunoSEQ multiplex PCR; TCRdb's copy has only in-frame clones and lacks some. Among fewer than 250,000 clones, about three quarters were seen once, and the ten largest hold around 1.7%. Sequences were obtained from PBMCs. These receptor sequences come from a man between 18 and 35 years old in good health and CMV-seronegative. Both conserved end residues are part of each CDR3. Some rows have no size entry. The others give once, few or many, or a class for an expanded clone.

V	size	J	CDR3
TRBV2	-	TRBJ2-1	CASSEGQVGGNEQFF
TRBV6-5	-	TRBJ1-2	CASSYNEGAGFGYTF
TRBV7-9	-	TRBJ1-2	CASSLGRVTMRGGYTF
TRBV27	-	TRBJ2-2	CASSGGGNTGELFF
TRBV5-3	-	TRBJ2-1	CASGQPLGGSSYNEQFF
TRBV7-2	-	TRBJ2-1	CASSLEGRLAGYYNEQFF
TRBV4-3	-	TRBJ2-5	CAPNQDGSEGEETQYF
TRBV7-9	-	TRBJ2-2	CASSPSANTGELFF
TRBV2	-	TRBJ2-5	CASSNEWDSLGQTQYF
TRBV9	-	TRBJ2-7	CASSTIDRGEQYF
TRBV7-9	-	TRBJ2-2	CATGTSGATGELFF
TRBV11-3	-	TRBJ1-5	CASSSLQGNQPQHF
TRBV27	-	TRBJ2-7	CASSPIPIGVYEQYF
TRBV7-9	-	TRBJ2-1	CASSLGRADEQFF
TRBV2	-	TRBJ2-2	CASSDRLGVIAGELFF
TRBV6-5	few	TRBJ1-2	CASSSGGSYYGYTF
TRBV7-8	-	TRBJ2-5	CASSPRAGTGTQYF
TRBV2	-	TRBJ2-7	CASSENRGSSYEQYF
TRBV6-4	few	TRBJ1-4	CASSDSTGSEKLFF
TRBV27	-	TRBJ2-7	CASSRVRGPPYEQYF
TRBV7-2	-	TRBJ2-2	CASSSNHPGELFF
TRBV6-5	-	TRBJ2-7	CASSYSASGSGEQYF
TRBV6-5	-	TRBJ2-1	CASSYYASGSREQFF
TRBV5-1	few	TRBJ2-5	CASRPNNQETQYF
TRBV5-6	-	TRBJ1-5	CASSVRGANQPQHF
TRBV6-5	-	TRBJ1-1	CASSRQGAWTEAFF
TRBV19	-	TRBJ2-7	CASSPAGGLAGVEYF